Here is one T cell receptor (beta chain) with its context. The source of the sample is a study of T cell changes during pregnancy in multiple sclerosis. Some clones are missing from TCRdb's copy, which holds only in-frame ones; the method was immunoSEQ multiplex PCR. Of about 48,000 clones listed, about nine tenths are singletons. Germline assignment: CDR1 SNHLY and CDR2 FYNNEI. The ends lost 7 bases at V and 2 bases at J; junction bases unmatched: 10. This CDR3 has 15 amino acids. The receptor's source is a female donor with multiple sclerosis, enrolled in a pregnancy study. V gene TRBV2 combines with J gene TRBJ1-1; 7 positions agree with TRBD1. Source: CD4+ T cells from peripheral blood mononuclear cells, taken in the second trimester of pregnancy. DNA of the CDR3: TGTGCCAGCAAGATACAGGGGAAAAAAAACACTGAAGCTTTCTTT. This gives the protein CASKIQGKKNTEAFF.